Shown below are 3 T cell receptor beta chains from a single sample sequenced in a study of CD8 T cells in ankylosing spondylitis. TCRdb ran MiXCR on the 5' RACE reads and lists one entry per CDR3 protein. This table holds tens of thousands of distinct CDR3 sequences, 6.2% found once. The sequenced sample consisted of synovial fluid, either unsorted or a sorted T cell fraction (not recorded which). These receptors all come from a male donor with ankylosing spondylitis.

This clonotype was counted ten times or more. The chain combines TRBV5-1 with TRBJ1-6; TRBD1 might be the D (5 bases). V was cut by 5 bases and J by 9 bases, with 15 bases left in between. Germline V lookup: CDR1 SGHRS, CDR2 YFSETQ. The CDR3 covers 14 residues. The CDR3 nucleotides are TGCGCCAGCAGTTCCGGGACTCTATTTTCACCCCTCCACTTT. Amino acid sequence: CASSSGTLFSPLHF.

In DNA form, the CDR3 reads TGTGCCAGCTCACCTTCAGGGCTCCGTAGTGGGGAAGCTTTCTTT. Translating it yields CASSPSGLRSGEAFF. The chain uses TRBV18 and TRBJ1-1; D perhaps matches TRBD1 (5 bases). V lost 3 bases and J 8 bases, leaving 19 bases between the germline ends. This CDR3 is built from 15 residues. Germline V CDR1 and CDR2: KGHSH, LQKENI.

V usage is TRBV28 and J usage is TRBJ2-7; D remains unclear. Germline assignment: CDR1 MDHEN and CDR2 SYDVKM. The germline V and J ends were trimmed by 3 bases and 4 bases, with 4 bases remaining between them. The CDR3 runs 11 residues. DNA for the CDR3: TGTGCCAGCAGTTTCAGATACGAGCAGTACTTC. Translation: CASSFRYEQYF.